This T cell receptor beta chain was captured by sequencing in a study of CD8 T cells in Susac syndrome. The overall study: Patients with Susac syndrome who were sequenced included six with active disease and 8 or 9 in remission.

Sequencing of TCR beta covered CD8+ and CD4+ T cells obtained from blood. All included Susac syndrome patients satisfied recently defined diagnostic criteria for definite or probable disease. The RNA, roughly 0.5 to 1 ug, was put through reverse transcription using random hexamers. Each CDR3 protein is one row after TCRdb ran MiXCR on the immunoSEQ multiplex PCR reads. The table shows 80,000 or so distinct CDR3 sequences, with around 96% occurring only once. The source material was CD8+ T cells from PBMCs. The sequence was obtained from a human donor with Susac syndrome.

Here the CDR3 DNA reads TGCGCCAGCAGCTTGGGCACAGGGGACTATGGCTACACCTTC. The encoded protein is CASSLGTGDYGYTF. The V gene is TRBV5-1, the J gene TRBJ1-2, with 7 nucleotides matching TRBD1. V was pared by 0 bases and J by 3 bases, with 2 bases of the junction left unmatched. The CDR3 is made up of 14 amino acids. The germline gives CDR1 SGHRS, CDR2 YFSETQ.